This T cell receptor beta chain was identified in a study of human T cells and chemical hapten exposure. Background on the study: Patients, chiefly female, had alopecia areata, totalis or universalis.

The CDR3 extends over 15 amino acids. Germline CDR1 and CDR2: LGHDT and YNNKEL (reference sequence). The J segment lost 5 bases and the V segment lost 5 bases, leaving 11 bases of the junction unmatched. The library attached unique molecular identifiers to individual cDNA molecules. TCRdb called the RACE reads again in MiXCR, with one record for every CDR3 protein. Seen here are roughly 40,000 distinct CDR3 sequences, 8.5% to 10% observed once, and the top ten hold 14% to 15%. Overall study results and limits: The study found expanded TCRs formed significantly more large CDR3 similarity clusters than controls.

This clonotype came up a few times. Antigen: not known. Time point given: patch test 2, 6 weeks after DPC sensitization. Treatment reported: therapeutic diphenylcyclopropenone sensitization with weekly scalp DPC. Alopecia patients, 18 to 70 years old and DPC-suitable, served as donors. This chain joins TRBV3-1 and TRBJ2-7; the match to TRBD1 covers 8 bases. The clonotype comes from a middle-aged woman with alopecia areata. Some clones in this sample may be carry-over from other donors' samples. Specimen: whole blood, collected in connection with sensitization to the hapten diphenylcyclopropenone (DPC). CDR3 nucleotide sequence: TGTGCCAGCAGCGAGAGACTGGACAGGGAGAACGAGCAGTACTTC. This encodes CASSERLDRENEQYF.